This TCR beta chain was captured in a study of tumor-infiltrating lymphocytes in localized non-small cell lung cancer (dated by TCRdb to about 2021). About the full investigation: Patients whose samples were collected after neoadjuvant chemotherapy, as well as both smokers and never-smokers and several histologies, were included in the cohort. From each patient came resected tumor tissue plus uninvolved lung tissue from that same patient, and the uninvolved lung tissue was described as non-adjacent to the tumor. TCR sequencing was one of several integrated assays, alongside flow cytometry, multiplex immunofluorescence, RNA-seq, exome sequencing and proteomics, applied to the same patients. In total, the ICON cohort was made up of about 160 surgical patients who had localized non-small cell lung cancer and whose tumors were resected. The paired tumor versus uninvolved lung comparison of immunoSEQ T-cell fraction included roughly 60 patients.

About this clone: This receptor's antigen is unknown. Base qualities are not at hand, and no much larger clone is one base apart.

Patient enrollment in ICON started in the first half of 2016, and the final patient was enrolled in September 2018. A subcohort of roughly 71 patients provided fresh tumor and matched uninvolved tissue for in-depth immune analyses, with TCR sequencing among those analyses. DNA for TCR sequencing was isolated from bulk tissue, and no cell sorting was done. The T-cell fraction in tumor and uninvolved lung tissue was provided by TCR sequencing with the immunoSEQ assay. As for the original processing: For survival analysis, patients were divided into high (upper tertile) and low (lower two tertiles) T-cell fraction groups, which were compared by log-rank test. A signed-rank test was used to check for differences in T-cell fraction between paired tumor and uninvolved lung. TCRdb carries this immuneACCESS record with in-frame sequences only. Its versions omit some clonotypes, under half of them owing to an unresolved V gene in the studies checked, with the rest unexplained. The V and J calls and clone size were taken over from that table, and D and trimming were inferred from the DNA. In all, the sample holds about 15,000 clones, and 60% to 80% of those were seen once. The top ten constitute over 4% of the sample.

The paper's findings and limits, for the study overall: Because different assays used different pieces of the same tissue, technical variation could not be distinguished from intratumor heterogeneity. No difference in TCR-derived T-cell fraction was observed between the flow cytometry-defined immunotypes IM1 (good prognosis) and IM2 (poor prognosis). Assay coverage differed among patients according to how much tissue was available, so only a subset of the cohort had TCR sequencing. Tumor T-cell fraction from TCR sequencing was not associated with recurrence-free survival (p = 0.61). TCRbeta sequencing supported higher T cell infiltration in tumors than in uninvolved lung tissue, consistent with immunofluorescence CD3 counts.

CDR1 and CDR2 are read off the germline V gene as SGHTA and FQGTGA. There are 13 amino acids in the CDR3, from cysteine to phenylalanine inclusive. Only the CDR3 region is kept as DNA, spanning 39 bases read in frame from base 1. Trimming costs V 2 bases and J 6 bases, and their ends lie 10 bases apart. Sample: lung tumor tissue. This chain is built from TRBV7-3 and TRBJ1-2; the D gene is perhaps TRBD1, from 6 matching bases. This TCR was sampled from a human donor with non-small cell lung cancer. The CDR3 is CASSLGQGNGYTF. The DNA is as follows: TGTGCCAGCAGCTTAGGGCAGGGGAATGGCTACACCTTC.